These 14 T cell receptor beta chains were sequenced from one sample in a study of cytomegalovirus exposure and HLA in healthy donors. The PCR was carried out with 60 Vbeta primers and 13 Jbeta primers. Profiled with immunoSEQ multiplex PCR; TCRdb holds only in-frame clones, not every one. The top ten hold about 9% of the sample, which has more than 75,000 clones, 74% seen once. Sequenced sample: PBMCs. These receptors were taken from a man between 40 and 49 years old in good health and CMV-seropositive.

The gene calls are TRBV4-2 and TRBJ1-3; 7 nucleotides match TRBD1. The CDR3 is 15 amino acids. With V trimmed by 0 bases and J by 8 bases, 7 bases remained unmatched. Germline V lookup: CDR1 LGHNA, CDR2 YNFKEQ. The CDR3 DNA sequence: TGTGCCAGCAGCCAAGATGTAGGGGGCGGTGACACCATATATTTT. It encodes CASSQDVGGGDTIYF.

V usage is TRBV6-1 and J usage is TRBJ1-5; D possibly corresponds to TRBD1 (6 bases). Germline V gives CDR1 MNHNS, CDR2 SASEGT. Trimming removed 7 bases from V and 11 bases from J, with 15 bases in between. There are 12 residues in the CDR3. The CDR3 DNA is TGTGCCAGCACCATTACAGGGCGCACCCAGCATTTT. The encoded protein is CASTITGRTQHF.

This chain links TRBV7-8 with TRBJ1-1, with 8 bases matching TRBD1. The CDR3 covers 14 residues. Looked up from germline, CDR1 is SGHVS and CDR2 is FQNEAQ. Trimming at V came to 8 bases and at J to 5 bases, leaving 10 bases not matched to a gene. CDR3 in DNA: TGTGCCAGCGCCGGGCAGGGGGCGAGGACTGAAGCTTTCTTT. The encoded protein is CASAGQGARTEAFF.

This rearrangement joins TRBV5-1 to TRBJ2-2, with D possibly being TRBD2 (6 bases). V was shortened by 2 bases and J by 3 bases, with 14 bases between the two germline ends. Germline V gives CDR1 SGHRS, CDR2 YFSETQ. The CDR3 runs 16 residues. This CDR3 is CASSFNHGSDTGELFF. The CDR3 nucleotides read TGCGCCAGCAGCTTTAATCACGGGAGCGACACCGGGGAGCTGTTTTTT.

This chain connects TRBV7-2 to TRBJ1-2, with a possible D match to TRBD1 (6 bases). V shed 3 bases and J shed 5 bases, with 13 bases lying between them. The germline CDR1 and CDR2 sequences are SGHTA and FQGNSA. The CDR3 loop spans 14 amino acids. The CDR3 DNA is TGTGCCAGCAGCTTCGGGGGGCTTGGGTATGGCTACACCTTC. Protein product: CASSFGGLGYGYTF.

This rearrangement joins TRBV9 to TRBJ2-5, with 14 bases aligning to TRBD2. V lost 4 bases and J lost 4; bases outside the gene matches: 6. Germline V CDR1 and CDR2: SGDLS, YYNGEE. The CDR3 has 16 amino acids. The CDR3 reads CASSSRLAGGLETQYF. CDR3 coding DNA: TGTGCCAGCAGCTCTCGACTAGCGGGAGGGCTAGAGACCCAGTACTTC.

This chain links TRBV7-9 with TRBJ1-6; D uncertain. There are 16 residues in the CDR3. Germline lookup yields CDR1 SEHNR and CDR2 FQNEAQ (reference sequence). V gave up 4 bases and J gave up 0 bases, with 10 bases separating them. CDR3 DNA: TGTGCCAGCAGCTCTCTCGGGAGCTCCTATAATTCACCCCTCCACTTT. Translation gives CASSSLGSSYNSPLHF.

DNA for the CDR3: TGTGCCAGCAGCGGCCGGACAGTCGGGTCCGGCTACACCTTC. Its translation is CASSGRTVGSGYTF. The genes are TRBV9 and TRBJ1-2; D is perhaps TRBD1 (6 bases). Trimming pared 3 bases from V and 8 bases from J, leaving 17 bases between. This CDR3 is built from 14 residues. Germline V lookup: CDR1 SGDLS, CDR2 YYNGEE. Supplemented by reference TRBV9 and TRBJ1-2, the full variable domain reads DSGVTQTPKHLITATGQRVTLRCSPRSGDLSVYWYQQSLDQGLQFLIQYYNGEERAKGNILERFSAQQFPDLHSELNLSSLELGDSALYFCASSGRTVGSGYTFGSGTRLTVV.

This chain joins TRBV28 and TRBJ2-7; 12 bases line up with TRBD1. Germline V gene data show CDR1 as MDHEN and CDR2 as SYDVKM. There are 14 residues in the CDR3. V was clipped by 7 bases and J by 7 bases; unmatched bases: 8. CDR3 residues: CASTTPGQGAEQYF. In DNA, the CDR3 is TGTGCCAGCACCACTCCGGGACAGGGGGCAGAGCAGTACTTC. Together with reference TRBV28 and TRBJ2-7, the CDR3 gives the full variable domain: DVKVTQSSRYLVKRTGEKVFLECVQDMDHENMFWYRQDPGLGLRLIYFSYDVKMKEKGDIPEGYSVSREKKERFSLILESASTNQTSMYLCASTTPGQGAEQYFGPGTRLTVT.

This clone was seen just once. This chain joins TRBV5-8 and TRBJ2-1; 11 bases are shared with TRBD2. This CDR3 contains 15 residues. Germline CDR1 is SGHTS and CDR2 is YDEGEE. Germline trimming cut 3 bases from V and 5 bases from J; bases unmatched to any gene: 4. CDR3 in DNA: TGTGCCAGCAGCTGGGGACTAGCGGACCACAATGAGCAGTTCTTC. As protein: CASSWGLADHNEQFF.

The rearrangement uses TRBV7-3 and TRBJ2-3; possible D gene TRBD2, 5 bases. Germline V gene data show CDR1 as SGHTA and CDR2 as FQGTGA. Between the trimmed V and J ends, which lost 6 bases and 3 bases, there was a span of 16 bases. The CDR3 is 15 amino acids. CDR3 loop: CASRPGGSVTDTQYF. In DNA form, the CDR3 reads TGTGCCAGCAGGCCCGGAGGTAGCGTGACAGATACGCAGTATTTT.

The CDR3 here is CASSPYSGSGEQYF. Here the CDR3 DNA reads TGTGCCAGCAGCCCCTACTCGGGTAGCGGCGAGCAGTACTTC. This chain connects TRBV28 to TRBJ2-7, with TRBD2 as a possible D gene (6 bases). The CDR3 extends over 14 amino acids. Trimming shortened V by 6 bases and J by 6 bases, and 18 bases separated the two germline ends. Germline V lookup: CDR1 MDHEN, CDR2 SYDVKM.

The chain employs TRBV2 and TRBJ2-7, with 7 bases matching TRBD1. This CDR3 comprises 12 residues. V trimming: 7 bases; J trimming: 4 bases; junction bases outside the gene matches: 4. Germline V gene data show CDR1 as SNHLY and CDR2 as FYNNEI. CDR3 sequence (DNA): TGTGCCAGCACGGGACAGCTATACGAGCAGTACTTC. This encodes CASTGQLYEQYF.

This clone was seen once. The J gene is TRBJ2-7, the V gene TRBV25-1; D might be TRBD1 (5 bases). Between the trimmed V and J ends, which lost 7 bases and 4 bases, there was a span of 14 bases. Germline CDR1 is MGHDK and CDR2 is SYGVNS. The CDR3 extends over 13 amino acids. CDR3 sequence (DNA): TGTGCCAGCAAGACAGAGACCCATTACGAGCAGTACTTC. Translating it yields CASKTETHYEQYF.